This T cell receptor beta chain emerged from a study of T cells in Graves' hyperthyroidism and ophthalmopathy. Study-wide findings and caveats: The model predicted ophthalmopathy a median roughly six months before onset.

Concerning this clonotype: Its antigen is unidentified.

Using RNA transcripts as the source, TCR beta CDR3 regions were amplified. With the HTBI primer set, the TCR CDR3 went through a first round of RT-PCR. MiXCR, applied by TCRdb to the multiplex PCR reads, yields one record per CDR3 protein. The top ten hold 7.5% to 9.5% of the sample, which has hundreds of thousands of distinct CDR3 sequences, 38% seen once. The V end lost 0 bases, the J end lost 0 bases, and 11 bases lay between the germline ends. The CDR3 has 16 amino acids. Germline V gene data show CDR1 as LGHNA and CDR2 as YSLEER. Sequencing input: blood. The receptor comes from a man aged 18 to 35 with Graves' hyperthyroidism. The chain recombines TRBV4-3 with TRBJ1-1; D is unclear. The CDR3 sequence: CASSQERQAVNTEAFF. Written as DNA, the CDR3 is TGCGCCAGCAGCCAAGAGAGGCAGGCGGTGAACACTGAAGCTTTCTTT.